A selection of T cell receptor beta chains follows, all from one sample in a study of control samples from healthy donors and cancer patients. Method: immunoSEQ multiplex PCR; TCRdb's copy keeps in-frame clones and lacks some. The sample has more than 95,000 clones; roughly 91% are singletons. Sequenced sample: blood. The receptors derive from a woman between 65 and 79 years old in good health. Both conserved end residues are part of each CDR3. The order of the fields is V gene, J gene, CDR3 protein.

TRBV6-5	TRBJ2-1	CASSLVRTGYNEQFF
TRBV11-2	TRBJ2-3	CASSLWTSGGPSTDTQYF
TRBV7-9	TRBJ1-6	CASSLKEASVQPLHF
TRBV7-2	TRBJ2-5	CASSQGTSGMYQETQYF
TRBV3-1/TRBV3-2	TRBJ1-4	CASSPVFNEKLFF
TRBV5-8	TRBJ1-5	CASSLGRQQPQHF
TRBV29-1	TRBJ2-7	CSVEYGPLEQYF
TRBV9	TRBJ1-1	CASSVEPGLGEAFF
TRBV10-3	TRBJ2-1	CAISRGGDYNEQFF
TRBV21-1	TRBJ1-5	CASSPRLLRAQHF
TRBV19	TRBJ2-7	CASSTPGQIYEQYF
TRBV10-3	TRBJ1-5	CAISEVGGNQPQHF
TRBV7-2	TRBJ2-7	CASSLVAGDYEQYF
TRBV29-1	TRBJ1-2	CSGGDRSYTF
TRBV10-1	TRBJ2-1	CASSESYGGVAEQFF
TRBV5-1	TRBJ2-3	CASGTGGDTQYF
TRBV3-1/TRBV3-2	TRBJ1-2	CASSPGNDGGGYGYTF
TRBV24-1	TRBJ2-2	CATRDRAIGELFF
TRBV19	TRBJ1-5	CATRTGGDQPQHF
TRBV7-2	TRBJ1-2	CASSSVDRTNYGYTF
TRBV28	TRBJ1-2	CASSSQGINYGYTF
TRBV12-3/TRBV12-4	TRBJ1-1	CASGTRGTEAFF
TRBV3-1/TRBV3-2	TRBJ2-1	CASSRRNEQFF
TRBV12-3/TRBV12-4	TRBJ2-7	CASSSPVFREQYF
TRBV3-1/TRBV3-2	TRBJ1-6	CASSQDRRPLNSPLHF
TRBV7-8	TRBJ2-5	CASSPRFGAETQYF
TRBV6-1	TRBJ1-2	CASSETGVGYTF
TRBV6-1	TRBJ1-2	CASSALVGAPSNYGYTF
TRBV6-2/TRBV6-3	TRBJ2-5	CASSYPKETQYF
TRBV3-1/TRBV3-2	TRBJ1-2	CASSDRDGANYGYTF
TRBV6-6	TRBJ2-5	CASSYAGEQETQYF
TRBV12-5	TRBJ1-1	CASGLGVAEAFF